This is a list of T cell receptor beta chains from one sample in a study of T cells in Graves' hyperthyroidism and ophthalmopathy. Each CDR3 protein gets one entry after TCRdb re-called the multiplex PCR reads with MiXCR. The data hold 500,000 to 650,000 distinct CDR3 sequences, with 35% to 50% observed a single time. The sequenced sample consisted of peripheral blood or thyroid tissue (not recorded which). The source of these receptors is an adult woman with Graves' disease, either hyperthyroidism or ophthalmopathy (not recorded which). CDR3s include the opening cysteine and the closing phenylalanine or tryptophan. D genes are given only for firm matches. Size is omitted from some rows. Given values are once, few, many or a class for expanded clones.

abundance: NA; d_gene: TRBD2; j_gene: TRBJ2-1; v_gene: TRBV2; CDR3aa: CASSVGLAGGRSEQFF; CDR3nt: TGTGCCAGCAGTGTGGGTCTAGCGGGAGGGCGGTCTGAGCAGTTCTTC
abundance: many; d_gene: NA; j_gene: TRBJ1-3; v_gene: TRBV12-3/TRBV12-4; CDR3aa: CASSLTGSPGNTIYF; CDR3nt: TGTGCCAGCAGTTTAACAGGCTCACCTGGAAACACCATATATTTT
abundance: once; d_gene: NA; j_gene: TRBJ1-6; v_gene: TRBV9; CDR3aa: CASSVYTGDSPLHF; CDR3nt: TGTGCCAGCAGCGTGTACACCGGGGATTCACCCCTCCACTTT
abundance: NA; d_gene: NA; j_gene: TRBJ2-1; v_gene: TRBV7-2; CDR3aa: CASSHFLGNEQFF; CDR3nt: TGTGCCAGCAGCCACTTCTTGGGCAATGAGCAGTTCTTC
abundance: many; d_gene: NA; j_gene: TRBJ1-1; v_gene: TRBV7-9; CDR3aa: CASSLRGFTLGTFF; CDR3nt: TGTGCCAGCAGCCTACGAGGGTTTACCCTCGGAACTTTCTTT
abundance: few; d_gene: NA; j_gene: TRBJ1-5; v_gene: TRBV5-1; CDR3aa: CASSPGYSNQPQHF; CDR3nt: TGCGCCAGCAGTCCAGGGTATAGCAATCAGCCCCAGCATTTT
abundance: NA; d_gene: NA; j_gene: TRBJ2-7; v_gene: TRBV5-1; CDR3aa: CASSSELDEQYF; CDR3nt: TGCGCCAGCAGCTCGGAACTGGACGAGCAGTACTTC
abundance: NA; d_gene: NA; j_gene: TRBJ2-7; v_gene: TRBV7-6; CDR3aa: CASTPTYAYEQYF; CDR3nt: TGTGCCAGCACCCCCACATACGCCTACGAGCAGTACTTC
abundance: few; d_gene: TRBD2; j_gene: TRBJ2-7; v_gene: TRBV7-8; CDR3aa: CASSLGRLAVGEQYF; CDR3nt: TGTGCCAGCAGCTTAGGTCGACTAGCGGTAGGCGAGCAGTACTTC
abundance: few; d_gene: NA; j_gene: TRBJ1-1; v_gene: TRBV4-2; CDR3aa: CASSQTKWDLNTEAFF; CDR3nt: TGTGCCAGCAGCCAAACGAAGTGGGATTTGAACACTGAAGCTTTCTTT
abundance: NA; d_gene: TRBD2; j_gene: TRBJ2-2; v_gene: TRBV15; CDR3aa: CATSSPSSGRVSLNTGELFF; CDR3nt: TGTGCCACCAGCAGTCCCTCAAGCGGGAGGGTTAGTTTAAACACCGGGGAGCTGTTTTTT
abundance: many; d_gene: TRBD1; j_gene: TRBJ2-5; v_gene: TRBV29-1; CDR3aa: CSVVDRPFQETQYF; CDR3nt: TGCAGCGTTGTGGACAGGCCTTTTCAAGAGACCCAGTACTTC
abundance: NA; d_gene: NA; j_gene: TRBJ2-5; v_gene: TRBV24-1; CDR3aa: CATSDSGARETQYF; CDR3nt: TGTGCCACCAGTGATTCGGGGGCGCGGGAGACCCAGTACTTC
abundance: few; d_gene: TRBD1; j_gene: TRBJ1-5; v_gene: TRBV5-1; CDR3aa: CASRTGTGGDQPQHF; CDR3nt: TGCGCCAGCAGAACAGGGACAGGGGGCGATCAGCCCCAGCATTTT
abundance: few; d_gene: NA; j_gene: TRBJ1-6; v_gene: TRBV7-9; CDR3aa: CASSLGWQGQRPLHF; CDR3nt: TGTGCCAGCAGCTTAGGATGGCAGGGCCAGCGACCCCTCCACTTT
abundance: few; d_gene: NA; j_gene: TRBJ1-6; v_gene: TRBV2; CDR3aa: CASCQKISPLHF; CDR3nt: TGTGCCAGCTGTCAGAAGATTTCACCCCTCCACTTT
abundance: NA; d_gene: TRBD1; j_gene: TRBJ1-2; v_gene: TRBV24-1; CDR3aa: CATSPEGRTGVDGYTF; CDR3nt: TGTGCCACCAGCCCCGAGGGGCGGACAGGGGTTGATGGCTACACCTTC
abundance: NA; d_gene: NA; j_gene: TRBJ2-7; v_gene: TRBV20-1; CDR3aa: CSARVRGIPYEQYF; CDR3nt: TGCAGTGCTAGAGTCCGGGGCATACCCTACGAGCAGTACTTC
abundance: few; d_gene: NA; j_gene: TRBJ2-7; v_gene: TRBV14; CDR3aa: CASSQQGRYEQYF; CDR3nt: TGTGCCAGCAGCCAGCAGGGGAGGTACGAGCAGTACTTC
abundance: NA; d_gene: TRBD1; j_gene: TRBJ1-5; v_gene: TRBV5-1; CDR3aa: CASSPQGAWNQPQHF; CDR3nt: TGCGCCAGCAGCCCACAGGGGGCATGGAATCAGCCCCAGCATTTT
abundance: many; d_gene: NA; j_gene: TRBJ2-2; v_gene: TRBV6-6; CDR3aa: CASSLSSTGELFF; CDR3nt: TGTGCCAGCAGTCTTAGCAGCACCGGGGAGCTGTTTTTT
abundance: NA; d_gene: NA; j_gene: TRBJ2-5; v_gene: TRBV20-1; CDR3aa: CSAKTGYF; CDR3nt: TGCAGTGCTAAGACAGGGTACTTC
abundance: NA; d_gene: TRBD1; j_gene: TRBJ1-4; v_gene: TRBV6-5; CDR3aa: CASSYGGGELFF; CDR3nt: TGTGCCAGCAGTTACGGAGGGGGCGAACTGTTTTTT
abundance: NA; d_gene: NA; j_gene: TRBJ1-1; v_gene: TRBV11-1; CDR3aa: CAWTHKTGYRVTEAFF; CDR3nt: TGTGCCTGGACCCATAAAACAGGGTATAGGGTCACTGAAGCTTTCTTT
abundance: many; d_gene: TRBD1; j_gene: TRBJ1-6; v_gene: TRBV7-9; CDR3aa: CASSSGTEIKPPLHF; CDR3nt: TGTGCCAGCAGCTCCGGGACAGAGATTAAGCCACCCCTCCACTTT
abundance: NA; d_gene: TRBD1; j_gene: TRBJ1-5; v_gene: TRBV20-1; CDR3aa: CSAREGTGSYGNQPQHF; CDR3nt: TGCAGTGCTAGGGAAGGGACAGGGAGTTATGGCAATCAGCCCCAGCATTTT
abundance: many; d_gene: TRBD2; j_gene: TRBJ2-5; v_gene: TRBV29-1; CDR3aa: CSAGGTSDQETQYF; CDR3nt: TGCAGCGCAGGGGGGACTAGCGACCAAGAGACCCAGTACTTC
abundance: many; d_gene: NA; j_gene: TRBJ1-4; v_gene: TRBV19; CDR3aa: CASRLGTSTNEKLFF; CDR3nt: TGTGCCAGTAGACTGGGGACATCAACTAATGAAAAACTGTTTTTT
abundance: few; d_gene: NA; j_gene: TRBJ1-5; v_gene: TRBV2; CDR3aa: CASSPPLWGTKQPQHF; CDR3nt: TGTGCCAGCAGTCCTCCCTTGTGGGGAACCAAGCAGCCCCAGCATTTT
abundance: many; d_gene: NA; j_gene: TRBJ2-2; v_gene: TRBV2; CDR3aa: CASTKGSGGQTTGELFF; CDR3nt: TGTGCCAGCACTAAAGGGTCGGGAGGACAGACCACCGGGGAGCTGTTTTTT
abundance: NA; d_gene: TRBD2; j_gene: TRBJ2-7; v_gene: TRBV7-9; CDR3aa: CASSVLAGSSYEQYF; CDR3nt: TGTGCCAGCAGCGTACTAGCGGGGTCCTCCTACGAGCAGTACTTC
abundance: NA; d_gene: TRBD2; j_gene: TRBJ2-7; v_gene: TRBV29-1; CDR3aa: CSFSGGSFSYEQYF; CDR3nt: TGCAGCTTTTCGGGAGGGTCCTTCTCCTACGAGCAGTACTTC
abundance: NA; d_gene: TRBD1; j_gene: TRBJ1-2; v_gene: TRBV7-8; CDR3aa: CASSLGPLGQGAIGYGYTF; CDR3nt: TGTGCCAGCAGCTTAGGTCCATTGGGACAGGGGGCGATAGGGTATGGCTACACCTTC
abundance: few; d_gene: NA; j_gene: TRBJ1-2; v_gene: TRBV15; CDR3aa: CATSRFRVGYTF; CDR3nt: TGTGCCACCAGCAGATTCAGGGTGGGCTACACCTTC
abundance: NA; d_gene: TRBD1; j_gene: TRBJ2-7; v_gene: TRBV15; CDR3aa: CATSRKQGVVYEQYF; CDR3nt: TGTGCCACCAGCAGGAAACAGGGGGTAGTCTACGAGCAGTACTTC
abundance: few; d_gene: NA; j_gene: TRBJ1-1; v_gene: TRBV29-1; CDR3aa: CSGSGRNTEAFF; CDR3nt: TGCAGCGGGTCGGGGAGGAACACTGAAGCTTTCTTT
abundance: NA; d_gene: NA; j_gene: TRBJ2-7; v_gene: TRBV2; CDR3aa: CASRLHSPPLDEQYF; CDR3nt: TGTGCCAGCAGGCTCCACTCCCCTCCCTTAGACGAGCAGTACTTC
abundance: few; d_gene: NA; j_gene: TRBJ2-5; v_gene: TRBV20-1; CDR3aa: CSARGGGSGSQETQYF; CDR3nt: TGCAGTGCTAGAGGAGGAGGTTCGGGGTCCCAAGAGACCCAGTACTTC
abundance: many; d_gene: NA; j_gene: TRBJ2-2; v_gene: TRBV9; CDR3aa: CASSVQPTHLHTGELFF; CDR3nt: TGTGCCAGCAGCGTCCAGCCTACCCACCTTCACACCGGGGAGCTGTTTTTT
abundance: many; d_gene: NA; j_gene: TRBJ1-1; v_gene: TRBV5-1; CDR3aa: CASSSGPTVGTEAFF; CDR3nt: TGCGCCAGCAGCTCGGGGCCGACGGTCGGTACTGAAGCTTTCTTT
abundance: NA; d_gene: NA; j_gene: TRBJ2-6; v_gene: TRBV5-1; CDR3aa: CASSWAYVLTF; CDR3nt: TGTGCCAGCAGCTGGGCCTACGTCCTGACTTTC
abundance: NA; d_gene: NA; j_gene: TRBJ1-2; v_gene: TRBV29-1; CDR3aa: CSVGGGSGDGYTF; CDR3nt: TGCAGCGTTGGAGGTGGGAGCGGGGATGGCTACACCTTC
abundance: NA; d_gene: TRBD1; j_gene: TRBJ1-1; v_gene: TRBV20-1; CDR3aa: CSAHTGVRPNTEAFF; CDR3nt: TGCAGTGCACATACAGGGGTGAGGCCCAACACTGAAGCTTTCTTT
abundance: many; d_gene: NA; j_gene: TRBJ2-1; v_gene: TRBV2; CDR3aa: CATTPTGLVSYNEQFF; CDR3nt: TGTGCCACCACCCCCACAGGGTTAGTAAGCTACAATGAGCAGTTCTTC
abundance: NA; d_gene: NA; j_gene: TRBJ1-4; v_gene: TRBV10-3; CDR3aa: CASRHGGSYATNEKLFF; CDR3nt: TGTGCCAGCCGCCACGGGGGATCTTATGCAACTAATGAAAAACTGTTTTTT
abundance: many; d_gene: NA; j_gene: TRBJ1-6; v_gene: TRBV4-3; CDR3aa: CASSQGSGTYNSPLHF; CDR3nt: TGCGCCAGCAGCCAAGGGTCAGGGACTTATAATTCACCCCTCCACTTT
abundance: NA; d_gene: TRBD1; j_gene: TRBJ2-5; v_gene: TRBV5-1; CDR3aa: CASSPNPGQGETQYF; CDR3nt: TGCGCCAGCAGCCCAAATCCGGGACAGGGAGAGACCCAGTACTTC
abundance: NA; d_gene: NA; j_gene: TRBJ2-7; v_gene: TRBV25-1; CDR3aa: CASSVIGGGGEQYF; CDR3nt: TGTGCCAGCAGCGTAATTGGCGGGGGCGGTGAGCAGTACTTC